A selection of T cell receptor beta chains follows, all from one sample in a study of glioma-infiltrating T cells. TCRdb fed the multiplex PCR reads into MiXCR, producing one record per CDR3 protein. The top ten hold approximately 12% of the sample, which has more than 300,000 distinct CDR3 sequences, about two fifths seen once. The sequencing input was glioma tissue, nonneoplastic brain tissue, or PBMCs (not recorded which). The receptors stem from a human donor with low-grade glioma or glioblastoma, undergoing nonglioma brain surgery, or in good health (not recorded which). Each CDR3 is given with its conserved first and last residue. The order of the fields is J gene, V gene, D gene, clone size, CDR3 DNA, CDR3 protein. D genes are given only for firm matches. Rows give clone size only sometimes, using once, few, many, or a class for an expanded clone.

TRBJ1-1	TRBV18	TRBD1	few	TGTGCCAGCTCGCGGACAGGGAGAGGAGACACTGAAGCTTTCTTT	CASSRTGRGDTEAFF
TRBJ1-5	TRBV6-2/TRBV6-3	.	many	TGTGCCAGCAGCTCGAGTGGGCTTAGCAATCAGCCCCAGCATTTT	CASSSSGLSNQPQHF
TRBJ1-1	TRBV5-4	.	.	TGTGCCAGCAGCTTACGGCTGGAAAACACTGAAGCTTTCTTT	CASSLRLENTEAFF
TRBJ1-2	TRBV20-1	.	many	TGCAGTGCCGTTGGGTCTAGCTATGGCTACACCTTC	CSAVGSSYGYTF
TRBJ2-4	TRBV20-1	.	.	TGCAGTGCTAGGTCGGGAAACATTCAGCACTTC	CSARSGNIQHF
TRBJ1-3	TRBV20-1	.	.	TGCAGTGCTAGTTATCGAGGGCCTGGAAACACCATATATTTT	CSASYRGPGNTIYF
TRBJ1-1	TRBV27	.	many	TGTGCCAGCAGTGACAGTACAGGTCAGAACACTGAAGCTTTCTTT	CASSDSTGQNTEAFF
TRBJ1-1	TRBV20-1	.	many	TGCAGTGCTACAGGACTGAACACTGAAGCTTTCTTT	CSATGLNTEAFF
TRBJ1-1	TRBV7-2	.	.	TGTGCCAGCAGCAGGGGCAGGGGCTTCACTGAAGCTTTCTTT	CASSRGRGFTEAFF
TRBJ1-1	TRBV6-1	TRBD1	many	TGTGCCAGCAGTCTGACAGGGGCGAGCACTGAAGCTTTCTTT	CASSLTGASTEAFF
TRBJ2-3	TRBV20-1	TRBD1	many	TGCAGTGCTAGTCGGTCGCAGGGGGCAGATACGCAGTATTTT	CSASRSQGADTQYF
TRBJ2-7	TRBV27	.	many	TGTGCCAGCAGTTGGGAAGGCCCCCCCTACGAGCAGTACTTC	CASSWEGPPYEQYF
TRBJ1-1	TRBV28	TRBD1	.	TGTGCCAGCAGTCCCGCGGGGGACAGTTCTGAAGCTTTCTTT	CASSPAGDSSEAFF
TRBJ2-2	TRBV6-5	.	many	TGTGCCAGCAGTTACCGACCCTACGGGGAGCTGTTTTTT	CASSYRPYGELFF
TRBJ1-4	TRBV28	TRBD1	.	TGTGCCAGCAGAGGGACAGGGAATGAAAAACTGTTTTTT	CASRGTGNEKLFF
TRBJ2-7	TRBV28	TRBD2	many	TGTGCCAGCAGGCGACTAGCGGGAGGTTACTACGAGCAGTACTTC	CASRRLAGGYYEQYF
TRBJ2-1	TRBV18	TRBD2	few	TGTGCCAGCTCAACCCTAGCGGGAGGATACAATGAGCAGTTCTTC	CASSTLAGGYNEQFF
TRBJ2-7	TRBV6-1	TRBD2	.	TGTGCCAGCACCTCAGGGCGAGCGGGAGCGGACGAGCAGCACTTC	CASTSGRAGADEQHF
TRBJ2-1	TRBV15	TRBD1	many	TGTGCCACCAGCTCCCGGGACAGGGGCGACAATGAGCAGTTCTTC	CATSSRDRGDNEQFF
TRBJ2-3	TRBV7-9	.	.	TGTGCCAGCAGCCCCCAGGACCGCGATACGCAGTATTTT	CASSPQDRDTQYF
TRBJ2-5	TRBV29-1	TRBD2	.	TGCAGCGTTCCGGGGGGGGAGACCCAGTACTTC	CSVPGGETQYF
TRBJ2-7	TRBV5-4	TRBD2	.	TGTGCCAGCGCCGCCCGGGAGGGAGGAGGATACGAGCAGTACTTC	CASAAREGGGYEQYF
TRBJ2-7	TRBV5-1	.	.	TGCGCCAGCAGCTTGGGGGGGAACAGGGACTCCTACGAGCAGTACTTC	CASSLGGNRDSYEQYF